One and the same sample provided the 3 T cell receptor beta chains below, sequenced in a study of response to subunit inactivated influenza vaccine. TCRdb fed the RT-PCR reads into MiXCR, producing one record per CDR3 protein. The sample records fewer than 800,000 distinct CDR3 sequences, approximately 14% being singletons. The sample consisted of PBMCs from blood, taken 12 days after vaccination. Receptor source: a man aged 45-65 years who received an inactivated influenza vaccine.

This clonotype has at least ten counts. The chain recombines TRBV28 with TRBJ2-3, with 8 nucleotides matching TRBD1. There are 15 residues in the CDR3. V lost 5 bases to trimming and J lost 1 base; unmatched junction nucleotides: 5. The V gene's germline CDR1 is MDHEN and CDR2 SYDVKM. CDR3 residues: CASSLVTGGTDTQYF. Written as DNA, the CDR3 is TGTGCCAGCAGTCTCGTGACAGGGGGCACAGATACGCAGTATTTT. The whole variable domain, remainder taken from reference TRBV28 and TRBJ2-3, is DVKVTQSSRYLVKRTGEKVFLECVQDMDHENMFWYRQDPGLGLRLIYFSYDVKMKEKGDIPEGYSVSREKKERFSLILESASTNQTSMYLCASSLVTGGTDTQYFGPGTRLTVL.

This clonotype was counted many times. J is TRBJ2-1 and V is TRBV7-3; D could derive from TRBD1 or TRBD2 (5 bases each). Germline CDR1 reads SGHTA; CDR2 reads FQGTGA. The CDR3 is 13 residues long. V was pared by 5 bases and J by 8 bases, with 13 bases between. This CDR3 is CASSPGTGDEQFF. In DNA, the CDR3 is TGTGCCAGCAGCCCCGGGACCGGGGATGAGCAGTTCTTC. Full variable domain (outside the CDR3, taken from reference TRBV7-3 and TRBJ2-1): GAGVSQTPSNKVTEKGKYVELRCDPISGHTALYWYRQSLGQGPEFLIYFQGTGAADDSGLPNDRFFAVRPEGSVSTLKIQRTERGDSAVYLCASSPGTGDEQFFGPGTRLTVL.

This chain uses TRBV2 with TRBJ1-2, with 11 bases matching TRBD1. The CDR3 spans 13 residues. V dropped 5 bases and J dropped 6; count of bases not matched to a gene: 2. Per germline, CDR1 SNHLY and CDR2 FYNNEI. CDR3 amino acids: CASSSDRGHGYTF. Written as DNA, the CDR3 is TGTGCCAGCAGTTCGGACAGGGGGCATGGCTACACCTTC.